Listed here is a single TCR beta chain. Its antigen is still unknown. An end of the junction differs from the germline gene, which may be a read error. The table came from immunoSEQ multiplex PCR; TCRdb's copy has only in-frame clones and leaves some out. The sample has 90,000 to 95,000 clones, approximately 90% seen once. The data belong to a study of T cells in localized non-small cell lung cancer. Overall study results and limits: Only one tumor region was sequenced, so heterogeneity remains possible. For the top 100 tumor clones, a median approximately 50 also appeared in adjacent lung. Tumor showed lower T cell clonality than uninvolved adjacent lung, where it was highest. Density of T cells in blood, when higher, went with longer overall survival.

The CDR3 runs 12 residues. Looked up from germline, CDR1 is MNHEY and CDR2 is SMNVEV (reference sequence). The chain employs TRBV27 and TRBJ2-7; TRBD1 agrees at 9 bases. This clonotype was obtained from a woman aged 40 to 75 with stage II squamous cell lung carcinoma. The sequencing here drew on PBMCs, taken before any cancer treatment. CDR3 sequence: CASSLGQGHLHF. The CDR3 DNA reads as TGTGCCAGCAGCCTGGGACAGGGCCACCTACACTTC.